This entry describes one T cell receptor beta chain. The source of the sample is a study of blood T cell repertoires in COVID-19. Across the whole study: Donors in the United States, Italy and Spain gave samples during acute or convalescent COVID-19. T cells, B-cell-depleted T cells, or PBMCs supplied cDNA or gDNA.

Per the original methods: The assay estimated nucleated cells by amplifying reference gene primers. Here immunoSEQ multiplex PCR was the method, and the copy in TCRdb shows in-frame clones only, minus some. V, J and clone size reflect that table, while D and trimming were determined from the DNA. The sample includes over 95,000 clones, about 85% of them seen just once. The TCR was taken from a human donor in a cohort sampled during active COVID-19. Sequencing input: peripheral blood.

CDR3 amino acids: CASSYTPGRSEKLFF. The DNA of the CDR3 is TGTGCCAGCAGTTACACACCAGGGAGGAGTGAAAAACTGTTTTTT. V and J are TRBV6-5 and TRBJ1-4; a weak D match, TRBD1 (5 bases). Trimming left V 2 bases short and J 7 bases short, with 14 bases between. This CDR3 has 15 amino acids. Germline V gene sequence: CDR1 MNHEY, CDR2 SVGAGI.